This TCR beta chain was sequenced for a study of graft-versus-host responses after intestinal transplantation. On the study more broadly: Transplant types were multivisceral, liver-intestinal, or isolated intestinal. All recipients got anti-thymocyte globulin induction, then tacrolimus and steroids for 2 to 3 years.

TCRdb's table, derived via immunoSEQ multiplex PCR, lists solely in-frame clones and lacks some. The sample lists around 93,000 clones, about 93% occurring once. Findings and limits, study-wide: Recipient bone marrow held GvH clones, some seen earlier in ileum or blood.

This clone was seen once. Antigen: not known. CDR3 length: 15 residues. The germline V and J ends were trimmed by 2 bases and 0 bases, with 11 bases remaining between them. The germline gives CDR1 SGHVS, CDR2 FNYEAQ. The chain employs TRBV7-6 and TRBJ2-7; TRBD1 might be the D (6 bases). The input for sequencing was unstimulated CD8+ T cells sorted from spleen or lymph node cells, taken before intestinal transplant. The clonotype was recovered from a human donor who received an intestinal transplant. The CDR3 DNA is TGTGCCAGCAGCTTATCGACAGGCCCCTCCTACGAGCAGTACTTC. The encoded protein is CASSLSTGPSYEQYF.